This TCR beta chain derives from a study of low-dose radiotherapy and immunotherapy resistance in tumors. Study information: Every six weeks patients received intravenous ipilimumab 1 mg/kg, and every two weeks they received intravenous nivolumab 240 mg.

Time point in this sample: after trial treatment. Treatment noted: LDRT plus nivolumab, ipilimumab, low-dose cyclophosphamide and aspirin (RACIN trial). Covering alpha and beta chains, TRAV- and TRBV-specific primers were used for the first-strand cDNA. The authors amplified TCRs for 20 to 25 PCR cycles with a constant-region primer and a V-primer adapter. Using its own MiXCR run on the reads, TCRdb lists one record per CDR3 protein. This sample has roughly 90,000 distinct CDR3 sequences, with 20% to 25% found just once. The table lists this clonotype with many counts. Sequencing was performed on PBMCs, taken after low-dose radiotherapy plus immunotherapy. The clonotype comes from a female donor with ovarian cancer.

CDR3 loop: CASSLMTSGTTDTQYF. In DNA form, the CDR3 reads TGTGCCAGCAGCTTGATGACTAGCGGGACCACAGATACGCAGTATTTT. The chain has TRBV5-6 and TRBJ2-3; 11 bases fit TRBD2. With V trimmed by 1 base and J by 2 bases, 3 bases remained unmatched. The CDR3 has 16 residues. Germline CDR1 reads SGHDT; CDR2 reads YYEEEE. The full variable domain, with the rest looked up from reference TRBV5-6 and TRBJ2-3, is DAGVTQSPTHLIKTRGQQVTLRCSPKSGHDTVSWYQQALGQGPQFIFQYYEEEERQRGNFPDRFSGHQFPNYSSELNVNALLLGDSALYLCASSLMTSGTTDTQYFGPGTRLTVL.